This T cell receptor (beta chain) is drawn from a study of T-cell memory formation after mild COVID-19. Findings of the study overall: Most CD4+ clones that shrank were in CM and EM, while CD8+ ones turned up in EMRA.

Constant-segment-primed 5'RACE gave TCR alpha and TCR beta cDNA libraries with sample barcodes and UMIs. TCRdb re-called the 5' RACE reads with MiXCR, one entry per CDR3 protein. The sample has more than 350,000 distinct CDR3 sequences, 16% seen once. Details on this clonotype: The antigen is unknown.

Sequenced sample: PBMCs or a T cell subset sorted from them (not recorded which). This TCR was recovered from a man between 18 and 29 years old who had mild COVID-19 (a few samples of this study predate the infection). Cell type and time point are not known.

The CDR3 loop reads CASSEVGLVGSNQPQHF. The CDR3 DNA is TGTGCCAGCAGTGAAGTTGGGTTAGTCGGGAGCAATCAGCCCCAGCATTTT. The gene calls are TRBV6-1 and TRBJ1-5; unclear D gene. This CDR3 has 17 residues. Per germline, CDR1 MNHNS and CDR2 SASEGT. The V end lost 1 base, the J end lost 1 base, and 14 bases lay between the germline ends.